This TCR beta chain was sequenced for a study of T cells expressing NK-cell markers. Across the study: Each TCR beta repertoire originated in sorted T cells that were CD3+CD56+NKG2C+, CD3+CD56+NKG2C- or CD3+CD56-NKG2C+. Seven of the eight sequenced donors were classified as HCMV-seropositive, and one was classified as seronegative.

TCRdb reprocessed the 5' RACE reads; each CDR3 protein has one entry and no DNA is given. The table lists about 380,000 distinct CDR3 sequences. CDR3 length equals 15 residues. The sequence derives from a man between 18 and 69 years old in good health. Source material: blood T cells: a sorted CD56 or NKG2C T cell subset, CD4+ or CD8+ T cells, or bulk PBMC T cells (not recorded which). The gene calls are TRBV12-3 or TRBV12-4 and TRBJ2-1. The CDR3 loop reads CASSSGNNNYNEQFF.